The T cell receptor (beta chain) under discussion was sequenced for a study of shared clonotypes between healthy human individuals. Points from the study as a whole: Clonotype sharing across several donors was observed for approximately 5% of naive CD4 clonotypes.

The germline CDR1 and CDR2 sequences are SGHRS and YFSETQ. V lost 4 bases, J lost 0 bases, and 14 bases lay in between. The CDR3 covers 16 residues. With respect to this clone: Its specificity is unknown.

Method: immunoSEQ multiplex PCR; TCRdb's copy keeps in-frame clones and lacks some. The profile shows some 2.4 million clones, over 85% of them singletons. The sample consisted of naive CD4+ T cells from PBMCs. Documented subset: CD45RA+ positively selected. The J gene is TRBJ2-1, the V gene TRBV5-1; D is tentatively TRBD1 or TRBD2 (5 bases each). The source is a young man in good health. Some clones in this sample may be carry-over from other donors' samples. CDR3 in amino acids: CASSVGWGTSYNEQFF. CDR3 sequence (DNA): TGCGCCAGCAGCGTGGGGTGGGGGACCTCCTACAATGAGCAGTTCTTC.